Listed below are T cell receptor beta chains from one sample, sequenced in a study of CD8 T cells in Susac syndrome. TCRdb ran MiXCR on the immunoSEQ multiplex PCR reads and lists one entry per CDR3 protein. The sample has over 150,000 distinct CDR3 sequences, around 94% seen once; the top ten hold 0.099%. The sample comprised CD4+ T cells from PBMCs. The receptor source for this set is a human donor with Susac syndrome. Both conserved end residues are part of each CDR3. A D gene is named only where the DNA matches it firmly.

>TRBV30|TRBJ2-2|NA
CAWSVSPASGELFF
TGTGCCTGGAGTGTAAGCCCCGCGTCCGGGGAGCTGTTTTTT
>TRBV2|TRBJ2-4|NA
CASRGWAKNIQYF
TGTGCCAGCAGGGGGTGGGCCAAAAACATTCAGTACTTC
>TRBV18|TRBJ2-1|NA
CASSHAGSYNEQFF
TGTGCCAGCTCACACGCTGGCTCCTACAATGAGCAGTTCTTC
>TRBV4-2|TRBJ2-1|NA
CASSQVGSPAAYNEQFF
TGTGCCAGCAGCCAAGTAGGCTCTCCCGCCGCCTACAATGAGCAGTTCTTC
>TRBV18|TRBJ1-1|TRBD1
CASSRTGTGTLEAFF
TGTGCCAGCTCAAGGACCGGGACAGGGACCCTTGAAGCTTTCTTT
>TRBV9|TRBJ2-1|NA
CASSPRGPAEFYNEQFF
TGTGCCAGCAGCCCGAGAGGGCCAGCGGAGTTCTACAATGAGCAGTTCTTC
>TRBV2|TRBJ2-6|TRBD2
CASSEMGGYSSGANVLTF
TGTGCCAGCAGTGAAATGGGGGGGTATAGCTCTGGGGCCAACGTCCTGACTTTC
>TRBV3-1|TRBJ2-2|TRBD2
CASSHTSAGELFF
TGTGCCAGCAGCCATACTAGCGCCGGGGAGCTGTTTTTT
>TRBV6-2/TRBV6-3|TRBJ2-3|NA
CASQSFRSTDTQYF
TGTGCCAGCCAGAGCTTTAGAAGCACAGATACGCAGTATTTT
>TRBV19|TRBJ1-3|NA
CASSDGTDSGNTIYF
TGTGCCAGTAGCGATGGGACGGACTCTGGAAACACCATATATTTT
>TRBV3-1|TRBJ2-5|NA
CASSQARQTQYF
TGTGCCAGCAGCCAAGCCAGGCAGACCCAGTACTTC
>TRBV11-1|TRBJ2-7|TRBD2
CASSLGPRDYHEQYF
TGTGCCAGCAGCTTAGGACCCAGGGACTACCACGAGCAGTACTTC
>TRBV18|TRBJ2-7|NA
CASSPFPGANYEQYF
TGTGCCAGCTCACCTTTCCCGGGAGCTAACTACGAGCAGTACTTC
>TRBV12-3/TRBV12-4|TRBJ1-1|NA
CASSFVGTEAFF
TGTGCCAGCAGTTTTGTCGGGACTGAAGCTTTCTTT
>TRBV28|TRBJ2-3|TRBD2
CASIRPGLAGVTDTQYF
TGTGCCAGCATCCGCCCGGGACTAGCGGGAGTAACAGATACGCAGTATTTT
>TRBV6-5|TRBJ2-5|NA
CASSYSMQETQYF
TGTGCCAGCAGTTACTCGATGCAAGAGACCCAGTACTTC
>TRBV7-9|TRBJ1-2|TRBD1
CASSPQGALNGYTF
TGTGCCAGCAGCCCACAGGGGGCGCTGAATGGCTACACCTTC
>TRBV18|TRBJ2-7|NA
CASSRDRQPYEQYF
TGTGCCAGCTCACGAGACCGCCAGCCATACGAGCAGTACTTC
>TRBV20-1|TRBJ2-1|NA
CSTRTTRGNNEQFF
TGCAGTACCCGGACTACGAGGGGAAACAATGAGCAGTTCTTC
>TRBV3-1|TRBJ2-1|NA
CASSQISDEQFF
TGTGCCAGCAGCCAAATCAGTGATGAGCAGTTCTTC
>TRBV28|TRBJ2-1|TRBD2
CASSYSGTPPGEQFF
TGTGCCAGCAGCTATAGCGGGACTCCCCCGGGTGAGCAGTTCTTC
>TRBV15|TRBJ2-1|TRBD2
CATSNTLAGVGNEQFF
TGTGCCACCAGCAATACCTTAGCGGGAGTCGGGAATGAGCAGTTCTTC
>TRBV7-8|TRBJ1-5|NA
CASSNKRQPGNQPQHF
TGTGCCAGCAGCAACAAGCGGCAGCCGGGCAATCAGCCCCAGCATTTT
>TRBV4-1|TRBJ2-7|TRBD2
CASSQALAGGPQGYEQYF
TGCGCCAGCAGCCAAGCTCTAGCGGGAGGCCCTCAGGGCTACGAGCAGTACTTC
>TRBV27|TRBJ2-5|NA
CASSPSRQVQETQYF
TGTGCCAGCAGTCCCTCAAGACAGGTTCAAGAGACCCAGTACTTC
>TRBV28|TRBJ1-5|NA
CASNPTGFNQPQHF
TGTGCCAGCAATCCAACAGGGTTTAATCAGCCCCAGCATTTT
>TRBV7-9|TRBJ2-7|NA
CASSLVAVAYEQYF
TGTGCCAGCAGCTTAGTTGCCGTCGCCTACGAGCAGTACTTC
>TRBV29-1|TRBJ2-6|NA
CSAGVNSGANVLTF
TGCAGCGCAGGGGTCAACTCTGGGGCCAACGTCCTGACTTTC
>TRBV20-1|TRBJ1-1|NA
CSAFLSNTEAFF
TGCAGTGCTTTCTTGAGTAACACTGAAGCTTTCTTT
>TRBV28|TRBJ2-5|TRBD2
CASSITGTSGTQTQYF
TGTGCCAGCAGCATAACCGGGACTAGCGGGACACAGACCCAGTACTTC
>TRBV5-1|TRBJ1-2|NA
CASSSRVVGLGRGYTF
TGCGCCAGCAGCTCCCGAGTAGTGGGCCTGGGTCGAGGCTACACCTTC
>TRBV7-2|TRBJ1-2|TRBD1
CASSLGGQSMLGYTF
TGTGCCAGCAGCTTAGGGGGACAGTCTATGCTCGGCTACACCTTC
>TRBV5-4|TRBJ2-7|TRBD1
CASSFPPGDRATYEQYF
TGTGCCAGCAGCTTTCCCCCAGGGGACAGGGCCACCTACGAGCAGTACTTC
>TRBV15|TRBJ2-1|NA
CATSTGVGQEQFF
TGTGCCACCAGCACGGGTGTGGGCCAAGAGCAGTTCTTC
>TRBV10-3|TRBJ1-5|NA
CAISEFGNQPQHF
TGTGCCATCAGTGAGTTTGGCAATCAGCCCCAGCATTTT
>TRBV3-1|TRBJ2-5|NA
CASSQDPPVQYF
TGTGCCAGCAGCCAAGACCCGCCAGTCCAGTACTTC
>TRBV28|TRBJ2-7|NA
CATQGSPRYEQYF
TGTGCCACCCAGGGATCCCCTCGGTACGAGCAGTACTTC